Included here is one T cell receptor beta chain sequence, with context. These data come from a study of long-term antiretroviral therapy in people with HIV. The immunoSEQ assay was v3.0, run at survey level. Clones were read by immunoSEQ multiplex PCR, and TCRdb kept only the in-frame ones, dropping some. The table has more than 15,000 clones, 78% seen once. The CDR3 is 13 residues long. The V end lost 4 bases, the J end lost 5 bases, and 12 bases lay between the germline ends. Germline CDR1 reads SGHNT; CDR2 reads YYREEE (reference sequence). The chain recombines TRBV5-4 with TRBJ1-2, with D tentatively TRBD1 (6 bases). The sequences come from unsorted PBMCs, collected nearly 3.3 years after starting antiretroviral therapy. The TCR originated in a woman aged 40 to 50 with HIV. The CDR3 here is CASSLGQQYGYTF. CDR3 nucleotide sequence: TGTGCCAGCAGCCTAGGACAGCAGTATGGCTACACCTTC.